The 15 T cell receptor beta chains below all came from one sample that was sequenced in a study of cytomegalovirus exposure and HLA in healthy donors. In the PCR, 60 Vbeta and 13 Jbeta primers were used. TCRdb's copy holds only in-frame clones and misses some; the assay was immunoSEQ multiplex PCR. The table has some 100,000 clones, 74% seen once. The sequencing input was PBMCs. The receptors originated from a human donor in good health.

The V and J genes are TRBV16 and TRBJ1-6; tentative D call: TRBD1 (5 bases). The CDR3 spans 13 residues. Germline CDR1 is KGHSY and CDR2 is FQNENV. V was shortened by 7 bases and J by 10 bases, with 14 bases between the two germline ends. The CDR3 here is CASTVGTLSPLHF. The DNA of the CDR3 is TGTGCCAGCACCGTCGGGACTCTCTCACCCCTCCACTTT.

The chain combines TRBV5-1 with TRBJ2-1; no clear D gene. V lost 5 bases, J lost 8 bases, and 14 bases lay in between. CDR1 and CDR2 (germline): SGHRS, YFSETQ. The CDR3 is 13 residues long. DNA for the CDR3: TGCGCCAGCAGATTCCCGTCCCAGGATGAGCAGTTCTTC. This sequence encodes CASRFPSQDEQFF.

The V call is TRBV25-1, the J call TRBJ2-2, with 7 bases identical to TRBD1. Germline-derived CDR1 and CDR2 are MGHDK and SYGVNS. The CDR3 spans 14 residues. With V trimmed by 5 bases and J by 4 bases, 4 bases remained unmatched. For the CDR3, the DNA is TGTGCCAGCAGTCTGACAGGGAGCACCGGGGAGCTGTTTTTT. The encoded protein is CASSLTGSTGELFF.

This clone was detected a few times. The CDR3 bases are TGTGCCAGCAGTGAAATGGGACAAGTTGAAAAACTGTTTTTT. This sequence encodes CASSEMGQVEKLFF. The V call is TRBV6-1, the J call TRBJ1-4; D is possibly TRBD1 (6 bases). V was clipped by 2 bases and J by 7 bases, with 11 bases between them. This CDR3 has 14 residues. The germline V gene has CDR1 MNHNS and CDR2 SASEGT.

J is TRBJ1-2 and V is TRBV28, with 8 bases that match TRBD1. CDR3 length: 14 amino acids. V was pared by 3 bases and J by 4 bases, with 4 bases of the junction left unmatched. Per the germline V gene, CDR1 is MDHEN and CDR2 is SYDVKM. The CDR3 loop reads CASSFGTGSYGYTF. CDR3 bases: TGTGCCAGCAGTTTCGGGACAGGAAGCTATGGCTACACCTTC.

The DNA for the CDR3 is TGTGCCAGCAGCTTAATCCCCAGCGGCGGGGGGTCCGGTGAGCAGTTCTTC. Its protein product is CASSLIPSGGGSGEQFF. The J gene is TRBJ2-1, the V gene TRBV7-3, with 8 nucleotides matching TRBD2. Per the germline V gene, CDR1 is SGHTA and CDR2 is FQGTGA. This CDR3 comprises 17 residues. The V segment lost 1 base and the J segment 9 bases; nucleotides outside the gene matches: 14.

CDR3 bases: TGCGCCAGCAGCTTGGCCGTGGCTAGCTGGAGCACAGATACGCAGTATTTT. Protein sequence: CASSLAVASWSTDTQYF. The chain links TRBV5-1 to TRBJ2-3; tentatively, D is TRBD2 (5 bases). V lost 0 bases to trimming and J lost 0 bases, with 14 bases between them. CDR3 length equals 17 residues. Germline V lookup: CDR1 SGHRS, CDR2 YFSETQ. Full variable domain (rest looked up from reference TRBV5-1 and TRBJ2-3): KAGVTQTPRYLIKTRGQQVTLSCSPISGHRSVSWYQQTPGQGLQFLFEYFSETQRNKGNFPGRFSGRQFSNSRSEMNVSTLELGDSALYLCASSLAVASWSTDTQYFGPGTRLTVL.

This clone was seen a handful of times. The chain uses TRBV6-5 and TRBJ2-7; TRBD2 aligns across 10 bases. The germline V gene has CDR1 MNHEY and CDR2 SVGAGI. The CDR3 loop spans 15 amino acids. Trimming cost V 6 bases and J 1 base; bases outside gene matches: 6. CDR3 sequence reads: CASSRGLAASYEQYF. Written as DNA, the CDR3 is TGTGCCAGCAGCCGCGGACTAGCGGCTTCCTACGAGCAGTACTTC.

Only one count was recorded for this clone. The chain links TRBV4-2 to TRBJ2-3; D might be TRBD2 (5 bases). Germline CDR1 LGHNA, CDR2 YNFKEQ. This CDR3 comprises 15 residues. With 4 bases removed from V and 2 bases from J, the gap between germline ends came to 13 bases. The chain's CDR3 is CASSPRSGNTDTQYF. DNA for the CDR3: TGTGCCAGCAGCCCCAGATCGGGGAACACAGATACGCAGTATTTT.

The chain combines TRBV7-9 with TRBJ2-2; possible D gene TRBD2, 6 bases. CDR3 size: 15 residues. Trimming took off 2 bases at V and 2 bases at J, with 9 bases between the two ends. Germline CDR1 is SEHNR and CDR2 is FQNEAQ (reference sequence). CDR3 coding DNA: TGTGCCAGCAGCTTATTGCGGGGAAACACCGGGGAGCTGTTTTTT. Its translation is CASSLLRGNTGELFF.

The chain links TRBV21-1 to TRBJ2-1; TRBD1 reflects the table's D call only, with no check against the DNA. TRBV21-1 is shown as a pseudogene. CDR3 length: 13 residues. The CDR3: CAFRDRGYNEQFF. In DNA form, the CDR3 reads TGTGCCTTCCGGGACAGGGGTTACAATGAGCAGTTCTTC.

The CDR3: CASSFSGGDRASNEKLFF. CDR3 DNA sequence: TGTGCCAGCAGCTTCAGTGGGGGGGACAGGGCTTCTAATGAAAAACTGTTTTTT. The chain combines TRBV7-2 with TRBJ1-4; 9 nucleotides match TRBD1. The CDR3 loop spans 18 amino acids. In germline, CDR1 is SGHTA, CDR2 FQGNSA. J gave up 3 bases and V 3 bases, and 11 bases lay outside the gene matches.

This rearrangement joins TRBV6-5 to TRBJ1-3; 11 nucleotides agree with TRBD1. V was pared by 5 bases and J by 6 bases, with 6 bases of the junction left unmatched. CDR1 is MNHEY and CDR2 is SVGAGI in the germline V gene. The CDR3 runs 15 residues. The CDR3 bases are TGTGCCAGCAGTCCCCGGACAGGGGGCGAAAACACCATATATTTT. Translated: CASSPRTGGENTIYF.

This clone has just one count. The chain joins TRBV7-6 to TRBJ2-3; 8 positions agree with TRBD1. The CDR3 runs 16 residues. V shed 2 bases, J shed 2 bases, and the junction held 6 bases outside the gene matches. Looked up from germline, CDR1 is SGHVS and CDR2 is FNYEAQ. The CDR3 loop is CASSLFGTGSTDTQYF. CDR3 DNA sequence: TGTGCCAGCAGCTTATTCGGGACAGGCTCCACAGATACGCAGTATTTT.

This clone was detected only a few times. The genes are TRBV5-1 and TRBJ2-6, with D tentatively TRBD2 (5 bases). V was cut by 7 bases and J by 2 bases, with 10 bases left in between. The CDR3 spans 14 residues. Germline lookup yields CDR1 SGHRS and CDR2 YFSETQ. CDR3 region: CASEREPGANVLTF. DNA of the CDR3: TGCGCCAGCGAGAGGGAACCTGGGGCCAACGTCCTGACTTTC.